Listed below are T cell receptor beta chains from one sample, sequenced in a study of graft-versus-host responses after intestinal transplantation. Only in-frame clones appear in the TCRdb table, and some are missing; sequencing was by immunoSEQ multiplex PCR. The repertoire consists of roughly 5,000 clones, with around 30% occurring once and the leading ten covering less than 5.5%. The starting material was alloreactive CD4+ T cells from a mixed lymphocyte reaction culture, obtained before intestinal transplant. The receptors were gathered from a human patient who received an intestinal transplant. The CDR3 runs from the conserved cysteine through the conserved F or W. A D gene is named only where the DNA matches it firmly. Only part of the rows carry a size: once, few, many, or a class if the clone is expanded.

TRBD1	TRBV19	medium-sized	TRBJ1-2	CASSIWTGANGYTF	TGTGCCAGTAGTATATGGACAGGGGCGAATGGCTACACCTTC
NA	TRBV15	NA	TRBJ1-1	CATSRDLQGARNTEAFF	TGTGCCACCAGCAGAGATCTGCAGGGAGCGAGGAACACTGAAGCTTTCTTT
TRBD1	TRBV14	medium-sized	TRBJ1-6	CASSYYRDRGYNSPLHF	TGTGCCAGCAGCTATTACCGGGACAGGGGTTATAATTCACCCCTCCACTTT
NA	TRBV12-5	large	TRBJ1-4	CASGGFNEKLFF	TGTGCTAGTGGTGGATTTAATGAAAAACTGTTTTTT
NA	TRBV6-9	few	TRBJ1-2	CASSYGRRGAYGYTF	TGTGCCAGCAGTTACGGCAGACGGGGGGCCTATGGCTACACCTTC
NA	TRBV4-1	NA	TRBJ2-7	CASSQDGTGRGYEQYF	TGTGCCAGCAGCCAAGATGGAACAGGGCGAGGTTACGAGCAGTACTTC
NA	TRBV30	NA	TRBJ1-5	CAWSVPDSNQPQHF	TGTGCCTGGAGTGTTCCGGACAGCAATCAGCCCCAGCATTTT
NA	TRBV7-4	NA	TRBJ2-7	CASSFKLGAQYF	TGTGCCAGCAGCTTCAAATTGGGAGCGCAGTACTTC
TRBD1	TRBV9	NA	TRBJ2-2	CASSPQGGPGQGFYVGELLF	TGTGCCAGCAGCCCCCAAGGCGGTCCGGGACAGGGTTTTTATGTCGGGGAGCTGCTTTTT
NA	TRBV6-8	once	TRBJ1-1	CAIKVNQGKGLMNTEAFF	TGTGCCATCAAAGTAAATCAGGGGAAAGGCCTCATGAACACTGAAGCTTTCTTT
NA	TRBV6-9	NA	TRBJ1-5	CASSAWESRNQPQHF	TGTGCCAGCAGTGCTTGGGAATCGAGGAATCAGCCCCAGCATTTT
TRBD1	TRBV14	NA	TRBJ1-5	CASSQFRGDQPQHF	TGTGCCAGCAGCCAATTCAGGGGGGATCAGCCCCAGCATTTT
NA	TRBV6-8	few	TRBJ1-6	CASSYVGSLHF	TGTGCCAGCAGTTACGTGGGGTCCCTCCACTTT
TRBD2	TRBV7-9	few	TRBJ2-1	CASSSGTSGTYNEQFF	TGTGCCAGCAGCTCGGGGACTAGCGGGACTTACAATGAGCAGTTCTTC
TRBD1	TRBV7-8	NA	TRBJ2-4	CASSSRQGGVGAKNIQYF	TGTGCCAGCAGCTCCCGACAGGGTGGGGTGGGGGCCAAAAACATTCAGTACTTC
TRBD1	TRBV28	medium-sized	TRBJ1-5	CASSLLSSGTGVNQPQHF	TGTGCCAGCAGTTTATTGTCCTCCGGGACAGGGGTTAATCAGCCCCAGCATTTT
NA	TRBV19	NA	TRBJ2-3	CASSIRLADTQYF	TGTGCCAGTAGTATACGACTAGCAGATACGCAGTATTTT
TRBD2	TRBV6-5	few	TRBJ2-1	CASSYHSIRLAEQFF	TGTGCCAGCAGTTATCACTCGATCAGACTAGCTGAGCAGTTCTTC
NA	TRBV11-2	medium-sized	TRBJ1-1	CASSLDRVNTEAFF	TGTGCCAGCAGCTTAGACAGAGTGAACACTGAAGCTTTCTTT
TRBD1	TRBV28	NA	TRBJ2-1	CASSTPGTGSYNEQFF	TGTGCCAGCAGTACCCCCGGGACAGGAAGCTACAATGAGCAGTTCTTC
NA	TRBV7-3	NA	TRBJ1-3	CASSPIPPTTGNTIYF	TGTGCCAGCAGCCCCATCCCCCCAACGACTGGAAACACCATATATTTT
TRBD2	TRBV11-3	few	TRBJ2-1	CASSPLLLADSYNEQFF	TGTGCCAGCAGCCCGCTCCTGCTAGCGGACTCCTACAATGAGCAGTTCTTC
NA	TRBV5-1	few	TRBJ2-2	CASSQYPGDNTGELFF	TGCGCCAGCAGCCAGTATCCGGGAGACAACACCGGGGAGCTGTTTTTT
NA	TRBV4-2	NA	TRBJ1-3	CASSQDGRPGNTIYF	TGTGCCAGCAGCCAAGATGGGAGGCCTGGAAACACCATATATTTT
NA	TRBV29-1	NA	TRBJ2-7	CSVQWAVSYEQYF	TGCAGCGTGCAGTGGGCTGTCTCCTACGAGCAGTACTTC
NA	TRBV9	NA	TRBJ2-1	CASSLHGGGEQFF	TGTGCCAGCAGCCTACATGGAGGGGGTGAGCAGTTCTTC
NA	TRBV5-1	NA	TRBJ1-4	CASSAAVGGWTNEKLFF	TGCGCCAGCAGCGCGGCGGTCGGGGGGTGGACTAATGAAAAACTGTTTTTT